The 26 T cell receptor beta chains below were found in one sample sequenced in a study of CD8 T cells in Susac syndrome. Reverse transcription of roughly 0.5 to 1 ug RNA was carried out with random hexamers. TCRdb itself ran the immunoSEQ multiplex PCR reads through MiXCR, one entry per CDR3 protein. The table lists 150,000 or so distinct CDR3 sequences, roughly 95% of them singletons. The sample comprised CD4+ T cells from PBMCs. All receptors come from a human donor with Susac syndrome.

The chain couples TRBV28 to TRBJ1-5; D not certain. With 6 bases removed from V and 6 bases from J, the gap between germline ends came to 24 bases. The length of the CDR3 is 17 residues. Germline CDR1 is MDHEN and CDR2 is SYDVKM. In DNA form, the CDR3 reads TGTGCCAGCAGAGAACCGTGGAGAGTGCAGCTGGGTCAGCCCCAGCATTTT. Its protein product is CASREPWRVQLGQPQHF. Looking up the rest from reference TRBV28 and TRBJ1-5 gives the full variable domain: DVKVTQSSRYLVKRTGEKVFLECVQDMDHENMFWYRQDPGLGLRLIYFSYDVKMKEKGDIPEGYSVSREKKERFSLILESASTNQTSMYLCASREPWRVQLGQPQHFGDGTRLSIL.

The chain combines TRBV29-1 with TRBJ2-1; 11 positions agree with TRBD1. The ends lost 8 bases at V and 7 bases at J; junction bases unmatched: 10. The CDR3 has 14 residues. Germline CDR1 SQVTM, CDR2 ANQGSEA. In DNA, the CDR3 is TGCAGCTCCCTCCGGGACAGGGGGACAAATGAGCAGTTCTTC. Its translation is CSSLRDRGTNEQFF.

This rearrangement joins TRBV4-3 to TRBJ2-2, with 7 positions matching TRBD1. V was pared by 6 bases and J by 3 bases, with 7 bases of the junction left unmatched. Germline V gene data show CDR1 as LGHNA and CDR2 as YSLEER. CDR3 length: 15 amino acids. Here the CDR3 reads CASRRQGSDTGELFF. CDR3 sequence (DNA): TGCGCCAGCAGGCGACAGGGCTCGGACACCGGGGAGCTGTTTTTT.

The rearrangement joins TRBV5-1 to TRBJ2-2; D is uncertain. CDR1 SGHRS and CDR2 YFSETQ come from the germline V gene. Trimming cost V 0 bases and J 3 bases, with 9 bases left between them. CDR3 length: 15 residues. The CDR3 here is CASSLAVPHTGELFF. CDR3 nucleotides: TGCGCCAGCAGCTTGGCTGTACCGCACACCGGGGAGCTGTTTTTT. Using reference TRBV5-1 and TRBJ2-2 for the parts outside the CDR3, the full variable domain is KAGVTQTPRYLIKTRGQQVTLSCSPISGHRSVSWYQQTPGQGLQFLFEYFSETQRNKGNFPGRFSGRQFSNSRSEMNVSTLELGDSALYLCASSLAVPHTGELFFGEGSRLTVL.

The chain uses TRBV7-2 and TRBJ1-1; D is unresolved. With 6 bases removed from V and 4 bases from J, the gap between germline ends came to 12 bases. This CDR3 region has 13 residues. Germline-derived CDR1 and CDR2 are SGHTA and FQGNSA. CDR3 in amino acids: CASRAPSVTEAFF. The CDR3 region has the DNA TGTGCCAGCAGAGCACCCTCTGTCACTGAAGCTTTCTTT.

CDR3 protein: CASSRQGPNEKLFF. Here the CDR3 DNA reads TGTGCCAGCAGCCGACAGGGGCCTAATGAAAAACTGTTTTTT. V and J are TRBV7-9 and TRBJ1-4; 8 bases are a match to TRBD1. CDR3 length: 14 amino acids. Germline values: CDR1 SEHNR, CDR2 FQNEAQ (reference sequence). The J segment lost 3 bases and the V segment lost 5 bases, leaving 2 bases of the junction unmatched.

The CDR3 nucleotides read TGTGCCAACAAGCAGGGGTTGCCGAACACTGAAGCTTTCTTT. This codes for CANKQGLPNTEAFF. This chain uses TRBV7-9 with TRBJ1-1; D perhaps matches TRBD1 (6 bases). The V gene lost 10 bases and the J gene lost 1 base, with 16 bases spanning the gap. This CDR3 contains 14 residues. CDR1 and CDR2 from the germline V gene are SEHNR and FQNEAQ (reference sequence).

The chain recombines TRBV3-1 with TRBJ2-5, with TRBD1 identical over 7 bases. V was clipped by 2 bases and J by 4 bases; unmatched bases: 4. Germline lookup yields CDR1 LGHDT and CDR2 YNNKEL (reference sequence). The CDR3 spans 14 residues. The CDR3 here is CASSQRQGRETQYF. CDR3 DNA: TGTGCCAGCAGCCAAAGACAGGGCAGAGAGACCCAGTACTTC.

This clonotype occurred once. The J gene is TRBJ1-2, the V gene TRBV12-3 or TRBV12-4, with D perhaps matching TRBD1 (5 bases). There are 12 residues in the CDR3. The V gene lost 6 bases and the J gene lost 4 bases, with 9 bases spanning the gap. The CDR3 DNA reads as TGTGCCAGCAGCAGGGTTCCCTATGGCTACACCTTC. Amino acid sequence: CASSRVPYGYTF.

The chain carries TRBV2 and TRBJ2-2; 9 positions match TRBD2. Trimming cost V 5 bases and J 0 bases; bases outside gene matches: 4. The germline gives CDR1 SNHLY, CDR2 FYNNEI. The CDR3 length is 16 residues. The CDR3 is CASSFSGGANTGELFF. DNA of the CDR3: TGTGCCAGCAGTTTTAGCGGGGGCGCGAACACCGGGGAGCTGTTTTTT.

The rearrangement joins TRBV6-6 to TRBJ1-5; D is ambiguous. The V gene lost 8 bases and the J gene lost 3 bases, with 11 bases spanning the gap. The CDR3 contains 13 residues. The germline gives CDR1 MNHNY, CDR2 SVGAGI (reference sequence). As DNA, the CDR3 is TGTGCCAGCGAACTGGGGTTCAATCAGCCCCAGCATTTT. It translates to CASELGFNQPQHF.

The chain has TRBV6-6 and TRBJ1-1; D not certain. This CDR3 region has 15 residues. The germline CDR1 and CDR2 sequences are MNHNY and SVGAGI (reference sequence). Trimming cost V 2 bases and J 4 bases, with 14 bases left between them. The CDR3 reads CASSYQYQSSTEAFF. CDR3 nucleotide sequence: TGTGCCAGCAGTTACCAATACCAGTCTTCCACTGAAGCTTTCTTT.

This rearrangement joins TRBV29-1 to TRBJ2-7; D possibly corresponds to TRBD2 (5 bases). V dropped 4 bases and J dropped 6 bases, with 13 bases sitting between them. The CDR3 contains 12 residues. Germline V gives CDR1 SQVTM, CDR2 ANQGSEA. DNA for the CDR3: TGCAGCGTTGGAGGGAGTGCCCTCGAGCAGTACTTC. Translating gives CSVGGSALEQYF.

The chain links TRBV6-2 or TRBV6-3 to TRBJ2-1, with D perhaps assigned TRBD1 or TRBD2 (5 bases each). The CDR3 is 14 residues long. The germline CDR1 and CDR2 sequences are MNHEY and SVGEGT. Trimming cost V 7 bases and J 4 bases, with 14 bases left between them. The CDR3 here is CASTQGDRYNEQFF. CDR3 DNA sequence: TGTGCCAGCACCCAGGGAGACAGATACAATGAGCAGTTCTTC.

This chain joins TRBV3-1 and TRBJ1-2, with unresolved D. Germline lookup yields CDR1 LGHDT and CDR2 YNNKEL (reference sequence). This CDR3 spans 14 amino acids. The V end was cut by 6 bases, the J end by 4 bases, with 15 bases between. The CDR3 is CASSPTAASYGYTF. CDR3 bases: TGTGCCAGCAGTCCTACTGCTGCCTCCTATGGCTACACCTTC. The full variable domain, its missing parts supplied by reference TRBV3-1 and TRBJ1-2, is DTAVSQTPKYLVTQMGNDKSIKCEQNLGHDTMYWYKQDSKKFLKIMFSYNNKELIINETVPNRFSPKSPDKAHLNLHINSLELGDSAVYFCASSPTAASYGYTFGSGTRLTVV.

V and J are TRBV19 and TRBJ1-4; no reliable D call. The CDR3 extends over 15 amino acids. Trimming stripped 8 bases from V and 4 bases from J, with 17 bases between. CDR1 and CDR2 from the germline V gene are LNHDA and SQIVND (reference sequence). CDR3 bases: TGTGCCAGTGGGCCCCGGGGAGGCCTTAATGAAAAACTGTTTTTT. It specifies CASGPRGGLNEKLFF.

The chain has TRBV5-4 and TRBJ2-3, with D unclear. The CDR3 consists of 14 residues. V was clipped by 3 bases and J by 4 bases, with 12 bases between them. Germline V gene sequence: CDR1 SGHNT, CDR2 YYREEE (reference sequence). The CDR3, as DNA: TGTGCCAGCAGCTCGGCCCGGTCCCCAGATACGCAGTATTTT. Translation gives CASSSARSPDTQYF.

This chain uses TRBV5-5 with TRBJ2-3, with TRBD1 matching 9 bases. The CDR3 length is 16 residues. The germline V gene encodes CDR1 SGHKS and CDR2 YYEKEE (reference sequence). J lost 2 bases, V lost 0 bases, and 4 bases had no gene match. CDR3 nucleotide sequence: TGTGCCAGCAGCTTGGTAGGGACAGGGAACACAGATACGCAGTATTTT. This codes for CASSLVGTGNTDTQYF.

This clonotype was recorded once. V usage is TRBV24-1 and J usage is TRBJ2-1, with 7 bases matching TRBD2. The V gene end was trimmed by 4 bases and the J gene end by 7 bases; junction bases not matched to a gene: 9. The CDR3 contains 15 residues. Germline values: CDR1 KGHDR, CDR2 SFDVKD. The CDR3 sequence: CATSEAGLPRNEQFF. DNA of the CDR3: TGTGCCACCAGTGAAGCGGGACTCCCGAGGAATGAGCAGTTCTTC.

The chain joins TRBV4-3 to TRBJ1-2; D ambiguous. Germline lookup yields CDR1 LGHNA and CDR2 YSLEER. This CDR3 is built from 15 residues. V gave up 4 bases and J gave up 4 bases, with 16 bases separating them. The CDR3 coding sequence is TGCGCCAGCAGCCGGGAGGCACGGACGACCTATGGCTACACCTTC. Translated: CASSREARTTYGYTF.

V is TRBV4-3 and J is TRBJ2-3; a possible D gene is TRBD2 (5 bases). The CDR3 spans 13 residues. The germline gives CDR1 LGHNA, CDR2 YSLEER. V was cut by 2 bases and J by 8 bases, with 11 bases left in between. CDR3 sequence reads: CASSQSTAGTQYF. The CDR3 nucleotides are TGCGCCAGCAGCCAATCCACCGCGGGTACGCAGTATTTT.

The CDR3: CASSVEGLFTEAFF. CDR3 bases: TGTGCCAGCAGCGTAGAGGGACTATTCACTGAAGCTTTCTTT. The rearrangement joins TRBV7-6 to TRBJ1-1, with a possible D match to TRBD1 (5 bases). Germline CDR1 and CDR2: SGHVS and FNYEAQ. This CDR3 contains 14 residues. Trimming cost V 5 bases and J 4 bases, with 14 bases left between them.

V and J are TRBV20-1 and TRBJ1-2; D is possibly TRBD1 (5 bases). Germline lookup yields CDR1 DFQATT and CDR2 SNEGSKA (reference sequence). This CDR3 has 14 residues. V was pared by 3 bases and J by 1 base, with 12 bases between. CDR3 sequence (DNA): TGCAGTGCTAGTCCCCAGGGACTTAACTATGGCTACACCTTC. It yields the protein CSASPQGLNYGYTF.

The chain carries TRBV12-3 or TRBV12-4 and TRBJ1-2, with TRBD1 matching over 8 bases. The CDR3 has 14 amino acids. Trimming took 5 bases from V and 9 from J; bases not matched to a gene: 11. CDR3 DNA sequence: TGTGCCAGCAGTCGAAACCTAAGACAGGGGAGCTACACCTTC. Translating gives CASSRNLRQGSYTF.

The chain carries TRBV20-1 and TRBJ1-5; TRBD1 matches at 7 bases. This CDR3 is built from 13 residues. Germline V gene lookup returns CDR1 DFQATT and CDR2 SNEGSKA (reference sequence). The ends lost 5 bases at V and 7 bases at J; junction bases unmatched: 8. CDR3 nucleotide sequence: TGCAGTGCTTCTCAGGGGGTAGGCCAGCCCCAGCATTTT. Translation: CSASQGVGQPQHF.

CDR3 protein: CASSSGQQGAPQHF. In DNA form, the CDR3 reads TGCGCCAGCAGCTCTGGCCAACAGGGTGCGCCCCAGCATTTT. This chain uses TRBV5-1 with TRBJ1-5; the D gene is possibly TRBD1 (6 bases). Germline loops: CDR1 SGHRS, CDR2 YFSETQ. The CDR3 has 14 residues. Trimming pared 3 bases from V and 9 bases from J, leaving 16 bases between. Looking up the rest from reference TRBV5-1 and TRBJ1-5 gives the full variable domain: KAGVTQTPRYLIKTRGQQVTLSCSPISGHRSVSWYQQTPGQGLQFLFEYFSETQRNKGNFPGRFSGRQFSNSRSEMNVSTLELGDSALYLCASSSGQQGAPQHFGDGTRLSIL.